This TCR beta chain emerged from a study of blood T cell repertoires in COVID-19. As for the study in general: In each case, the material was cDNA or gDNA derived from T cells, B-cell-depleted T cells, or PBMCs.

Trimming at V came to 1 base and at J to 6 bases, leaving 9 bases not matched to a gene. CDR1 is SQVTM, CDR2 ANQGSEA, per germline. The CDR3 runs to 14 residues. Original handling: Amplification of reference gene primers was used by the study to estimate nucleated cell counts. The table came from immunoSEQ multiplex PCR; TCRdb's copy has only in-frame clones and leaves some out. That table gives V, J and clone size, and the DNA gave D and trimming. The table shows approximately 70,000 clones, with 85% to 90% occurring only once. This clonotype originated in a human donor in a cohort sampled during active COVID-19. Specimen: peripheral blood. The chain joins TRBV29-1 to TRBJ2-7; 7 positions match TRBD1. CDR3 residues: CSVEGGQTFVEQYF. The CDR3 DNA reads TGCAGCGTTGAAGGGGGACAGACCTTTGTCGAGCAGTACTTC.